Listed below are T cell receptor beta chains from one sample, sequenced in a study of blood T cell repertoires in COVID-19. Some clones are missing from TCRdb's copy, which holds only in-frame ones; the method was immunoSEQ multiplex PCR. The sample has about 82,000 clones, roughly 80% seen once. What was sequenced was peripheral blood. These receptors came from a woman between 40 and 55 years old with active or convalescent COVID-19. CDR3s include the opening cysteine and the closing phenylalanine or tryptophan. A D gene is named only where the DNA matches it firmly. Where a row states a size, it is once, few, many or the class of an expanded clone; other rows omit it.

d_call: -
v_call: TRBV2
clone_size: -
j_call: TRBJ1-3
cdr3_length: 12
cdr3_aa: CVGGGQGNTIYF
cdr3_nt: TGTGTCGGCGGGGGGCAAGGAAACACCATATATTTT

d_call: -
v_call: TRBV6-5
clone_size: many
j_call: TRBJ2-7
cdr3_length: 13
cdr3_aa: CASSDSRAYEQYF
cdr3_nt: TGTGCCAGCAGTGACTCCAGGGCATACGAGCAGTACTTC

d_call: -
v_call: TRBV27
clone_size: -
j_call: TRBJ2-3
cdr3_length: 13
cdr3_aa: CASSLYRLNTQYF
cdr3_nt: TGTGCCAGCAGTCTGTATCGTTTAAATACGCAGTATTTT

d_call: TRBD2
v_call: TRBV19
clone_size: -
j_call: TRBJ2-2
cdr3_length: 19
cdr3_aa: CASSKRGLAGTPRAGELFF
cdr3_nt: TGTGCCAGTAGCAAAAGGGGACTAGCGGGAACCCCAAGGGCCGGGGAGCTGTTTTTT

d_call: -
v_call: TRBV27
clone_size: -
j_call: TRBJ1-1
cdr3_length: 14
cdr3_aa: CASSLQGMNTEAFF
cdr3_nt: TGTGCCAGCAGTTTGCAGGGGATGAACACTGAAGCTTTCTTT

d_call: TRBD2
v_call: TRBV28
clone_size: -
j_call: TRBJ2-5
cdr3_length: 18
cdr3_aa: CASSSWTSGRVDGETQYF
cdr3_nt: TGTGCCAGCAGTTCGTGGACTAGCGGGAGAGTAGATGGAGAGACCCAGTACTTC

d_call: -
v_call: TRBV7-2
clone_size: -
j_call: TRBJ1-2
cdr3_length: 14
cdr3_aa: CASSLTWQSEGYTF
cdr3_nt: TGTGCCAGCAGCTTAACTTGGCAGTCGGAGGGCTACACCTTC

d_call: -
v_call: TRBV11-1
clone_size: -
j_call: TRBJ1-1
cdr3_length: 13
cdr3_aa: CASSSGLNTEAFF
cdr3_nt: TGTGCCAGCAGCTCGGGACTTAACACTGAAGCTTTCTTT

d_call: -
v_call: TRBV11-3
clone_size: -
j_call: TRBJ1-6
cdr3_length: 13
cdr3_aa: CASSLEGVSPLHF
cdr3_nt: TGTGCCAGCAGCTTAGAGGGCGTTTCACCCCTCCACTTT

d_call: -
v_call: TRBV7-6
clone_size: -
j_call: TRBJ2-7
cdr3_length: 14
cdr3_aa: CASSPWTETYEQYF
cdr3_nt: TGTGCCAGCAGCCCATGGACAGAAACCTACGAGCAGTACTTC

d_call: TRBD1
v_call: TRBV11-2
clone_size: -
j_call: TRBJ2-2
cdr3_length: 16
cdr3_aa: CASSRDRDLYTGELFF
cdr3_nt: TGTGCCAGCAGCCGCGACAGGGACCTCTACACCGGGGAGCTGTTTTTT

d_call: TRBD1
v_call: TRBV13
clone_size: -
j_call: TRBJ1-1
cdr3_length: 16
cdr3_aa: CASSSKLRGPGTEAFF
cdr3_nt: TGTGCCAGCAGCTCCAAACTCAGGGGGCCAGGAACTGAAGCTTTCTTT

d_call: -
v_call: TRBV5-5
clone_size: once
j_call: TRBJ1-4
cdr3_length: 15
cdr3_aa: CASSFGGGAEEKLFF
cdr3_nt: TGTGCCAGCAGCTTTGGTGGGGGGGCTGAGGAAAAACTGTTTTTT

d_call: TRBD2
v_call: TRBV6-4
clone_size: -
j_call: TRBJ2-1
cdr3_length: 16
cdr3_aa: CASSDPASGRGNEQFF
cdr3_nt: TGTGCCAGCAGTGACCCCGCTAGCGGGAGGGGTAATGAGCAGTTCTTC

d_call: -
v_call: TRBV3-1/TRBV3-2
clone_size: -
j_call: TRBJ2-1
cdr3_length: 17
cdr3_aa: CASSQALRRGGSGEQFF
cdr3_nt: TGTGCCAGCAGCCAAGCCCTCCGACGGGGAGGATCGGGTGAGCAGTTCTTC

d_call: -
v_call: TRBV19
clone_size: few
j_call: TRBJ1-2
cdr3_length: 16
cdr3_aa: CASSIDHYPEDRGYTF
cdr3_nt: TGTGCCAGTAGTATAGACCACTACCCCGAGGATCGTGGCTACACCTTC

d_call: -
v_call: TRBV4-2
clone_size: -
j_call: TRBJ2-1
cdr3_length: 15
cdr3_aa: CASSQDGQSYNEQFF
cdr3_nt: TGTGCCAGCAGCCAAGATGGACAATCCTACAATGAGCAGTTCTTC

d_call: TRBD1
v_call: TRBV4-2
clone_size: -
j_call: TRBJ2-5
cdr3_length: 17
cdr3_aa: CASSQGILTGGGETQYF
cdr3_nt: TGTGCCAGCAGCCAAGGAATCCTAACAGGGGGTGGAGAGACCCAGTACTTC

d_call: -
v_call: TRBV28
clone_size: -
j_call: TRBJ1-2
cdr3_length: 13
cdr3_aa: CASNPPPRDTYTF
cdr3_nt: TGTGCCAGCAACCCGCCGCCACGGGACACCTACACCTTC

d_call: TRBD1
v_call: TRBV19
clone_size: few
j_call: TRBJ2-7
cdr3_length: 16
cdr3_aa: CASTAGLGQGTYEQYF
cdr3_nt: TGTGCCAGTACCGCAGGGCTTGGACAGGGGACCTACGAGCAGTACTTC

d_call: TRBD2
v_call: TRBV7-8
clone_size: -
j_call: TRBJ2-2
cdr3_length: 16
cdr3_aa: CASSYVSGTPTGELFF
cdr3_nt: TGTGCCAGCAGCTACGTTAGCGGGACCCCCACCGGGGAGCTGTTTTTT

d_call: TRBD2
v_call: TRBV18
clone_size: -
j_call: TRBJ2-3
cdr3_length: 16
cdr3_aa: CASSRAPGLASDTQYF
cdr3_nt: TGTGCCAGCTCACGGGCTCCGGGACTAGCGTCAGATACGCAGTATTTT

d_call: TRBD1
v_call: TRBV11-3
clone_size: -
j_call: TRBJ2-7
cdr3_length: 18
cdr3_aa: CASSLVAATGGLTYEQYF
cdr3_nt: TGTGCCAGCAGCTTAGTTGCCGCGACAGGGGGTCTAACCTACGAGCAGTACTTC

d_call: -
v_call: TRBV4-2
clone_size: -
j_call: TRBJ1-1
cdr3_length: 14
cdr3_aa: CASSQDRVNTEAFF
cdr3_nt: TGTGCCAGCAGCCAAGACAGGGTGAACACTGAAGCTTTCTTT

d_call: -
v_call: TRBV18
clone_size: -
j_call: TRBJ1-5
cdr3_length: 16
cdr3_aa: CASSPMAGYGNQPQHF
cdr3_nt: TGTGCCAGCTCACCCATGGCCGGGTACGGCAATCAGCCCCAGCATTTT

d_call: TRBD1
v_call: TRBV4-3
clone_size: -
j_call: TRBJ2-2
cdr3_length: 14
cdr3_aa: CASSQADRVGELFF
cdr3_nt: TGCGCCAGCAGCCAAGCTGACAGGGTCGGGGAGCTGTTTTTT

d_call: TRBD2
v_call: TRBV18
clone_size: -
j_call: TRBJ2-3
cdr3_length: 16
cdr3_aa: CASSRRGGDSTDTQYF
cdr3_nt: TGTGCCAGCTCTCGCCGCGGGGGAGACAGCACAGATACGCAGTATTTT

d_call: -
v_call: TRBV7-6
clone_size: -
j_call: TRBJ1-3
cdr3_length: 12
cdr3_aa: CASSLTGNTIYF
cdr3_nt: TGTGCCAGCAGCTTAACGGGGAACACCATATATTTT

d_call: -
v_call: TRBV7-3
clone_size: -
j_call: TRBJ1-1
cdr3_length: 13
cdr3_aa: CASSLQVNTEAFF
cdr3_nt: TGTGCCAGCAGCTTACAGGTGAACACTGAAGCTTTCTTT

d_call: TRBD1
v_call: TRBV14
clone_size: -
j_call: TRBJ1-6
cdr3_length: 19
cdr3_aa: CASSYWTGSEPSYNSPLHF
cdr3_nt: TGTGCCAGCAGCTACTGGACAGGGAGCGAACCCTCATATAATTCACCCCTCCACTTT

d_call: -
v_call: TRBV3-1/TRBV3-2
clone_size: -
j_call: TRBJ1-4
cdr3_length: 11
cdr3_aa: CASSQVEKLFF
cdr3_nt: TGTGCCAGCAGCCAAGTAGAAAAACTGTTTTTT

d_call: TRBD1
v_call: TRBV5-6
clone_size: -
j_call: TRBJ2-3
cdr3_length: 17
cdr3_aa: CASSSLWTGSSTDTQYF
cdr3_nt: TGTGCCAGCAGTTCGTTGTGGACAGGGTCTAGCACAGATACGCAGTATTTT

d_call: TRBD2
v_call: TRBV6-5
clone_size: once
j_call: TRBJ2-5
cdr3_length: 16
cdr3_aa: CASSYRIAGGQETQYF
cdr3_nt: TGTGCCAGCAGTTACCGGATAGCGGGGGGCCAAGAGACCCAGTACTTC

d_call: -
v_call: TRBV21-1
clone_size: -
j_call: TRBJ2-7
cdr3_length: 17
cdr3_aa: CASRPGLAGGSLYEQYF
cdr3_nt: TGTGCCAGCAGACCTGGACTAGCGGGGGGGTCCTTGTACGAGCAGTACTTC